Shown below are 14 T cell receptor beta chains from a single sample sequenced in a study of T cell repertoires in cytomegalovirus infection (dated by TCRdb to 2018 to 2020). The sequencing machine was an Illumina HiSeq 1500. Using fastp at Q25 and MiXCR, TCRdb reprocessed the public reads and kept productive beta chains. Rows are combined by CDR3 protein, so each entry shows the most common genes and DNA. Present in this sample are over 85,000 distinct CDR3 sequences, approximately 15% of which were seen just once. More than 7% of the sample is in the top ten clones. Material: PBMCs. The receptor set was obtained from a human donor in good health (CMV status not recorded). Some clones in this sample may be carry-over from other donors' samples.

The table lists this clonotype with many counts. The chain joins TRBV6-5 to TRBJ2-2, with 12 nucleotides matching TRBD1. The CDR3 is made up of 17 amino acids. The ends lost 5 bases at V and 6 bases at J; junction bases unmatched: 10. Germline V lookup: CDR1 MNHEY, CDR2 SVGAGI. CDR3 DNA sequence: TGTGCCAGCAGTCCTTTTGGGACAGGGGGCAAGGCCGGGGAGCTGTTTTTT. Protein product: CASSPFGTGGKAGELFF.

This clonotype was found a few times. At one of its ends the junction is not consistent with the germline gene, which may arise from a read error. The genes are TRBV2 and TRBJ2-1, with 7 bases matching TRBD1. Germline loops: CDR1 SNHLY, CDR2 FYNNEI. The CDR3 length is 15 residues. The CDR3 protein is CASSESGDSLYNGIF. The CDR3 bases are TGTGCCAGCAGTGAATCAGGGGACAGCCTATACAATGGAATCTTC.

Only a few counts were recorded for this clonotype. The rearrangement uses TRBV6-2 or TRBV6-3 and TRBJ1-3; 8 bases agree with TRBD1. In germline, CDR1 is MNHEY, CDR2 SVGEGT. There are 16 residues in the CDR3. Losses at the gene ends were 4 bases for V and 2 bases for J; bases not matched to a gene: 7. The CDR3 DNA reads as TGTGCCAGCAGTTTTCAGGGGGCGCAGACTGGAAACACCATATATTTT. This sequence encodes CASSFQGAQTGNTIYF.

In its sample, this clonotype was seen many times. The DNA of the CDR3 is TGTGCCAGCAGCTCAAACGGGCGGGGGAGGGAGACCCAGTACTTC. This translates into CASSSNGRGRETQYF. The chain has TRBV7-9 and TRBJ2-5; 7 bases agree with TRBD2. The CDR3 contains 15 residues. Germline CDR1 reads SEHNR; CDR2 reads FQNEAQ (reference sequence). The junction had 10 bases not matched to a gene; V was cut back by 4 bases and J by 5 bases.

This chain uses TRBV12-5 with TRBJ1-5, with a weak D call TRBD1 (5 bases). The CDR3 extends over 18 amino acids. Germline lookup yields CDR1 LGHNT and CDR2 FRNRAP. V lost 2 bases to trimming and J lost 0 bases, with 17 bases between them. The CDR3 region is CASGLKISGLDSNQPQHF. CDR3 sequence (DNA): TGTGCTAGTGGTTTGAAGATCTCAGGGCTCGATAGCAATCAGCCCCAGCATTTT.

This clonotype has a count of ten or more. The chain couples TRBV7-2 to TRBJ1-2; perhaps TRBD1 as D (5 bases). Per germline, CDR1 SGHTA and CDR2 FQGNSA. This CDR3 region has 14 residues. Trimming took 2 bases from V and 5 from J, leaving 12 bases between them. CDR3 protein: CASSLLPGSYGYTF. Written as DNA, the CDR3 is TGTGCCAGCAGCTTACTCCCAGGGAGTTATGGCTACACCTTC.

This clonotype was counted ten times or more. The chain is built from TRBV28 and TRBJ1-1, with TRBD1 as a possible D gene (6 bases). The CDR3 is made up of 14 amino acids. Germline CDR1 MDHEN, CDR2 SYDVKM. The V end was cut by 5 bases, the J end by 0 bases, with 10 bases between. The CDR3: CASSEAGVNTEAFF. The CDR3 coding sequence is TGTGCCAGCAGTGAGGCAGGGGTGAACACTGAAGCTTTCTTT.

This clonotype was counted many times. V and J are TRBV6-1 and TRBJ2-7; the match to TRBD2 covers 10 bases. The germline gives CDR1 MNHNS, CDR2 SASEGT. V lost 7 bases, J lost 6 bases, and 9 bases stayed unmatched. This CDR3 region has 14 residues. CDR3 region: CASTASGGSFEQYF. CDR3 sequence (DNA): TGTGCCAGCACGGCTAGCGGGGGATCTTTCGAGCAGTACTTC.

This clonotype was picked up a small number of times. This chain links TRBV28 with TRBJ2-7, with 9 nucleotides matching TRBD1. Germline CDR1 is MDHEN and CDR2 is SYDVKM. The CDR3 is made up of 14 amino acids. With 6 bases clipped from V and 3 bases from J, the junction kept 6 bases outside the gene matches. CDR3 region: CASRRQGVNYEQYF. The CDR3 DNA sequence: TGTGCCAGCAGGAGACAGGGGGTAAACTACGAGCAGTACTTC.

This clonotype was seen ten or more times. The chain has TRBV7-3 and TRBJ2-5; no firm D call. CDR1 and CDR2 (germline): SGHTA, FQGTGA. Between the trimmed V and J ends, which lost 5 bases and 2 bases, there was a span of 9 bases. This CDR3 has 13 residues. The chain's CDR3 is CASSDPKQETQYF. The CDR3 DNA sequence: TGTGCCAGCAGCGACCCAAAACAAGAGACCCAGTACTTC. Complete variable domain (other parts from reference TRBV7-3 and TRBJ2-5): GAGVSQTPSNKVTEKGKYVELRCDPISGHTALYWYRQSLGQGPEFLIYFQGTGAADDSGLPNDRFFAVRPEGSVSTLKIQRTERGDSAVYLCASSDPKQETQYFGPGTRLLVL.

The rearrangement links TRBV3-1 to TRBJ1-4, with D possibly matching TRBD1 (5 bases). The V end was cut by 2 bases, the J end by 5 bases, with 6 bases between. CDR1 LGHDT and CDR2 YNNKEL come from the germline V gene (reference sequence). This CDR3 is 13 amino acids long. The CDR3 DNA reads as TGTGCCAGCAGCCAATGGGGCAATGAAAAACTGTTTTTT. Its protein is CASSQWGNEKLFF.

In its sample, this clonotype was seen many times. The V call is TRBV20-1, the J call TRBJ1-5; the D is unclear. Trimming pared 0 bases from V and 5 bases from J, leaving 11 bases between. Germline assignment: CDR1 DFQATT and CDR2 SNEGSKA (reference sequence). This CDR3 contains 14 residues. In nucleotides, the CDR3 is TGCAGTGCTAGAGATAGTAGCGGCCATCAGCCCCAGCATTTT. It codes for CSARDSSGHQPQHF.

This clonotype was seen repeatedly, ten times or more. The CDR3 bases are TGTGCCAGCAGCTTAGATACCAGTCCCGGGGAGCTGTTTTTT. Translated: CASSLDTSPGELFF. This sequence joins TRBV11-3 and TRBJ2-2; D is ambiguous. The germline V gene has CDR1 SGHNT and CDR2 YENEEA. The CDR3 consists of 14 residues. Trimming cost V 0 bases and J 6 bases, with 8 bases left between them.

The J gene is TRBJ2-5, the V gene TRBV7-2; 7 nucleotides align to TRBD2. V gave up 2 bases and J gave up 2 bases; unmatched junction bases: 2. The CDR3 totals 14 residues. The germline V gene encodes CDR1 SGHTA and CDR2 FQGNSA. The CDR3 DNA follows: TGTGCCAGCAGCTTACGAGCGGGGCAAGAGACCCAGTACTTC. Protein: CASSLRAGQETQYF.